One sample yielded the 23 T cell receptor beta chains listed below, sequenced in a study of T cell responses to AZD1222 COVID-19 vaccine (dated by TCRdb to 2020 to 2022). To prepare the library, the immunoSEQ multiplex PCR assay was applied. TCRdb re-hosts the immuneACCESS table, in-frame sequences only. Its copies lack some clones; in the studies checked, an unresolved V gene accounts for under half of them, and the cause for the rest is not known. A total of 150,000 to 200,000 clones appear in this sample, 88% of them only once. Approximately 5.7% of the sample belongs to the ten largest clones. Reading the label with the study, this specimen's time point is: baseline before first vaccination. The starting material was peripheral blood, obtained on day 0 of AZD1222 vaccination. The receptor source for this set is an adult in good health.

The chain uses TRBV27 and TRBJ2-3, with TRBD1 identical over 9 bases. CDR1 and CDR2 from the germline V gene are MNHEY and SMNVEV (reference sequence). V lost 6 bases and J lost 3; bases outside the gene matches: 4. This CDR3 contains 14 residues. The CDR3 DNA sequence: TGTGCCAGCAGGCGGACAGGGGTTACAGATACGCAGTATTTT. Its protein is CASRRTGVTDTQYF.

The rearrangement joins TRBV10-3 to TRBJ1-1; D may be TRBD1 (5 bases). The CDR3 loop spans 15 amino acids. Trimming shortened V by 0 bases and J by 1 base, and 9 bases separated the two germline ends. The germline V gene encodes CDR1 ENHRY and CDR2 SYGVKD. CDR3 nucleotides: TGTGCCATCAGTGAGTCGATGGGGGAGAACACTGAAGCTTTCTTT. This encodes CAISESMGENTEAFF.

The chain carries TRBV29-1 and TRBJ2-4; D is perhaps TRBD1 (5 bases). V lost 0 bases, J lost 0 bases, and 9 bases lay in between. The CDR3 length is 15 residues. CDR1 and CDR2 (germline): SQVTM, ANQGSEA. This CDR3 reads CSVEEGRGAKNIQYF. The CDR3, as DNA: TGCAGCGTTGAAGAGGGAAGGGGAGCCAAAAACATTCAGTACTTC.

V usage is TRBV12-3 or TRBV12-4 and J usage is TRBJ2-7; 7 bases are shared with TRBD1. The CDR3 totals 11 residues. V gave up 9 bases and J gave up 6 bases; unmatched junction bases: 5. CDR3 in DNA: TGTGCCAGTAGACAGGGTGTCGAGCAGTACTTC. This codes for CASRQGVEQYF.

This chain uses TRBV7-2 with TRBJ1-1; D not resolved. The germline CDR1 and CDR2 sequences are SGHTA and FQGNSA. Trimming removed 1 base from V and 1 base from J, with 7 bases in between. The CDR3 runs to 14 residues. CDR3: CASSLERRNTEAFF. As DNA, the CDR3 is TGTGCCAGCAGCTTAGAGCGGCGGAACACTGAAGCTTTCTTT.

The chain's CDR3 is CASSYTHTGFGSQPQHF. DNA for the CDR3: TGTGCCAGCAGTTATACCCATACAGGGTTCGGTAGTCAGCCCCAGCATTTT. The chain carries TRBV6-2 or TRBV6-3 and TRBJ1-5, with D tentatively TRBD1 (6 bases). The CDR3 has 17 amino acids. CDR1 and CDR2 (germline): MNHEY, SVGEGT. V lost 3 bases and J lost 6, with 21 bases in between.

The V call is TRBV27, the J call TRBJ2-2, with D maybe TRBD1 (5 bases). The CDR3 totals 14 residues. V lost 11 bases, J lost 4 bases, and 17 bases lay in between. The V gene's germline CDR1 is MNHEY and CDR2 SMNVEV (reference sequence). The CDR3 here is CAAAPGSPTGELFF. For the CDR3, the DNA is TGTGCCGCCGCGCCAGGGTCGCCCACCGGGGAGCTGTTTTTT.

This clone was observed a few times. This chain connects TRBV2 to TRBJ1-1; D is possibly TRBD1 (6 bases). This CDR3 is 14 amino acids long. V was clipped by 5 bases and J by 8 bases, with 18 bases between them. Germline loops: CDR1 SNHLY, CDR2 FYNNEI. The CDR3: CASSLTGFHTEAFF. The DNA of the CDR3 is TGTGCCAGCAGTTTGACAGGTTTCCATACCGAAGCTTTCTTT. The variable domain in full, with the rest retrieved from reference TRBV2 and TRBJ1-1, is EPEVTQTPSHQVTQMGQEVILRCVPISNHLYFYWYRQILGQKVEFLVSFYNNEISEKSEIFDDQFSVERPDGSNFTLKIRSTKLEDSAMYFCASSLTGFHTEAFFGQGTRLTVV.

J is TRBJ1-5 and V is TRBV6-2 or TRBV6-3, with 9 bases that match TRBD1. The ends lost 2 bases at V and 6 bases at J; junction bases unmatched: 8. The CDR3 consists of 16 residues. Germline CDR1 MNHEY, CDR2 SVGEGT. DNA of the CDR3: TGTGCCAGCAGTTACGGGACAGGGAGCGTGGTTCAGCCCCAGCATTTT. Protein: CASSYGTGSVVQPQHF.

This chain connects TRBV9 to TRBJ1-6; no firm D call. The CDR3 is 15 amino acids. Deletions cut 3 bases from V and 0 bases from J, with 7 bases between. Per the germline V gene, CDR1 is SGDLS and CDR2 is YYNGEE. In DNA form, the CDR3 reads TGTGCCAGCAGCGACGGGAGCTCCTATAATTCACCCCTCCACTTT. Translation: CASSDGSSYNSPLHF.

This clone appeared a few times. The rearrangement joins TRBV18 to TRBJ1-3; tentative D call: TRBD1 (5 bases). The V gene's germline CDR1 is KGHSH and CDR2 LQKENI. Deletions cut 3 bases from V and 4 bases from J, with 13 bases between. The CDR3 sequence is 15 residues long. CDR3 nucleotide sequence: TGTGCCAGCTCACCGCCGGGGCTGGGAGGAAACACCATATATTTT. Its protein product is CASSPPGLGGNTIYF.

The chain links TRBV19 to TRBJ1-5; 8 bases map to TRBD1. Germline V lookup: CDR1 LNHDA, CDR2 SQIVND (reference sequence). CDR3 size: 16 residues. The trim removed 4 bases at V and 7 bases at J, leaving 12 bases unmatched. The CDR3 sequence: CASSRPGAGGRQPQHF. The CDR3 DNA follows: TGTGCCAGTAGTAGACCTGGGGCAGGGGGCCGGCAGCCCCAGCATTTT.

This chain links TRBV30 with TRBJ2-2; maybe TRBD2 (6 bases). This CDR3 has 14 residues. The ends were cut back, 2 bases at V and 2 bases at J, with 9 bases in the middle. Germline values: CDR1 GTSNPN, CDR2 SVGIG (reference sequence). The CDR3 region is CAWSKGLNTGELFF. The CDR3 bases are TGTGCCTGGAGTAAGGGACTCAACACCGGGGAGCTGTTTTTT.

The chain is built from TRBV3-1 (or the pseudogene TRBV3-2) and TRBJ1-2, with 7 bases matching TRBD1. The CDR3 runs to 14 residues. Germline CDR1 LGHDT, CDR2 YNNKEL (reference sequence). J lost 4 bases, V lost 3 bases, and 5 bases had no gene match. This chain's CDR3 is CASSQRDSVYGYTF. The CDR3 DNA is TGTGCCAGCAGCCAGCGGGACAGCGTCTATGGCTACACCTTC.

This rearrangement joins TRBV19 to TRBJ1-6; 8 bases agree with TRBD1. Germline loops: CDR1 LNHDA, CDR2 SQIVND (reference sequence). CDR3 size: 14 residues. Losses at the gene ends were 3 bases for V and 5 bases for J; bases not matched to a gene: 0. CDR3 region: CASSMTGDNSPLHF. The CDR3 region has the DNA TGTGCCAGTAGTATGACAGGGGATAATTCACCCCTCCACTTT.

The chain employs TRBV21-1 and TRBJ2-7; the D call of TRBD2 is as the table states it, not checked on the DNA. TRBV21-1 is tagged as a pseudogene. The CDR3 totals 17 residues. The CDR3 bases are TGTGCCAGCAGCCGTCAGGACTCGGGACTAGCCCCCTACGAGCAGTACTTC. Translation gives CASSRQDSGLAPYEQYF.

This sequence joins TRBV11-3 and TRBJ2-5; no firm D call. The CDR3 loop spans 18 amino acids. CDR1 and CDR2 from the germline V gene are SGHNT and YENEEA. The V end lost 7 bases, the J end lost 5 bases, and 29 bases lay between the germline ends. CDR3 region: CASTSPQVLRSLVETQYF. CDR3 nucleotide sequence: TGTGCCAGCACCTCCCCCCAAGTATTGCGGTCGCTTGTTGAGACCCAGTACTTC. The variable domain in full, with the rest retrieved from reference TRBV11-3 and TRBJ2-5, is EAGVVQSPRYKIIEKKQPVAFWCNPISGHNTLYWYLQNLGQGPELLIRYENEEAVDDSQLPKDRFSAERLKGVDSTLKIQPAELGDSAVYLCASTSPQVLRSLVETQYFGPGTRLLVL.

The V and J genes are TRBV5-1 and TRBJ1-1, with 8 nucleotides matching TRBD1. This CDR3 is built from 15 residues. J was trimmed by 4 bases and V by 2 bases; bases with no gene match: 7. Germline CDR1 reads SGHRS; CDR2 reads YFSETQ. The CDR3 bases are TGCGCCAGCAGCTTATTCAGGGGGCAGAGCACTGAAGCTTTCTTT. Translating gives CASSLFRGQSTEAFF.

The chain couples TRBV11-1 to TRBJ2-7; 8 nucleotides align to TRBD1. V lost 4 bases to trimming and J lost 5 bases; unmatched junction nucleotides: 7. Germline V gene lookup returns CDR1 SGHAT and CDR2 FQDESV (reference sequence). CDR3 length: 14 residues. CDR3 bases: TGTGCCAGCAGCTCGGGACAGGTTATCCACGAGCAGTACTTC. It codes for CASSSGQVIHEQYF.

The chain employs TRBV7-2 and TRBJ2-4, with 9 bases that match TRBD2. Unmatched junction bases numbered 15, after V lost 5 bases and J lost 1 base. The CDR3 totals 19 residues. Germline V CDR1 and CDR2: SGHTA, FQGNSA. In DNA form, the CDR3 reads TGTGCCAGCAGCCTCAGGGGCGGGGGGGCAATGACGGCCAAAAACATTCAGTACTTC. It is translated as CASSLRGGGAMTAKNIQYF.

In DNA, the CDR3 is TGTGCCAGCAGTCAGTCGTCTGGGGACACTGAAGCTTTCTTT. The encoded protein is CASSQSSGDTEAFF. The chain combines TRBV28 with TRBJ1-1; D gene ambiguous. Germline-derived CDR1 and CDR2 are MDHEN and SYDVKM. This CDR3 contains 14 residues. V lost 5 bases and J lost 3, with 13 bases in between.

The chain links TRBV11-2 to TRBJ1-4; D might be TRBD1 (5 bases). CDR1 is SGHAT, CDR2 FQNNGV, per germline. V was pared by 0 bases and J by 10 bases, with 12 bases between. The CDR3 loop spans 14 amino acids. The DNA for the CDR3 is TGTGCCAGCAGCTTAGATCCGACAGCGGGAAAACTGTTTTTT. Its protein is CASSLDPTAGKLFF. Combining the CDR3 with reference TRBV11-2 and TRBJ1-4 gives the whole variable domain EAGVAQSPRYKIIEKRQSVAFWCNPISGHATLYWYQQILGQGPKLLIQFQNNGVVDDSQLPKDRFSAERLKGVDSTLKIQPAKLEDSAVYLCASSLDPTAGKLFFGSGTQLSVL.

The chain uses TRBV5-1 and TRBJ2-3; TRBD1 is a possible D gene (7 bases). Germline CDR1 is SGHRS and CDR2 is YFSETQ. Trimming stripped 3 bases from V and 4 bases from J, with 12 bases between. This CDR3 is built from 14 residues. The CDR3 coding sequence is TGCGCCAGCAGCTCAGGGGGGTATTCAGATACGCAGTATTTT. Its protein is CASSSGGYSDTQYF.